This TCR beta chain was recovered during a study of T cells in pancreatic ductal adenocarcinoma (dated 2017 in TCRdb). With regard to the full study: Seeking insight into the adaptive T-cell response that arises naturally, the researchers examined how many CD8+ T cells infiltrated tumors of resected pancreatic ductal adenocarcinoma, where they sat, and what features they had, alongside the same properties of suppressive cells.

For this clone: Its binding antigen is unknown. No base-level quality is on record; no much larger clone is a single base apart.

The pancreatic ductal adenocarcinoma patients who were selected had gone through surgery without receiving any neoadjuvant therapy. Peripheral blood was collected in heparin tubes, from which PBMCs were isolated by histopaque density gradient and cryopreserved in approximately 10% DMSO. The DNeasy Blood and Tissue Kit, with Proteinase K and RNase treatment, was used to extract genomic DNA from over 5 PBMC specimens and 9 or 10 flash-frozen tumor specimens. TCR beta CDR3 regions were amplified from genomic DNA using the immunoSEQ hsTCRB kit. High-throughput TRB CDR3 sequencing was performed on an Illumina HiSeq system. Processing in the source paper ran as follows. The immunoSEQ software was used to analyze the sequencing reads, and any nonproductive sequences containing premature stops or frame-shifts were left out. Repertoire clonality was computed as one minus Shannon entropy normalized by log2 of the number of unique productive sequences. TCRdb holds this immuneACCESS table with in-frame rearrangements only. Some clones are missing; in checked studies, unresolved V genes explain under half, and the rest has no known cause. That table gives V, J and clone size, and the DNA gave D and trimming. The sample has around 94,000 clones on record, 90% to 95% of them singletons. The ten most abundant clones make up around 2.9% of the sample.

What the research found in general, with its limitations: Comparisons of clonality between tumor and blood may be biased because tumors are enriched in CD45RO+ effector T cells rather than naive T cells, which biases the comparison toward lower diversity. Because most pancreatic cancer patients present with inoperable disease, the resected cohort was biased toward the minority with early-stage disease. Blood samples had more total productive templates and 6.5 to 8-fold more unique clonotypes than tumor samples. T-cell clonality showed no significant difference between tumor and blood, with a mean clonality of approximately 0.11 in tumors and 0.072 in blood.

V gives up 11 bases and J gives up 3 bases, and the segment between their germline ends measures 17 bases. Taken from cysteine to phenylalanine, the CDR3 has 13 residues. This entry keeps only the CDR3 DNA: 39 bases, framed from base 1. Reading the germline V gene gives CDR1 MNHEY and CDR2 SVGAGI. What was sequenced was PBMCs. The rearranged segments are TRBV6-5 and TRBJ2-7, and TRBD1 may be the D gene, going by 6 matching bases. The sequence came from a human donor with pancreatic ductal adenocarcinoma. The CDR3 has the sequence CAPCWGRGYEQYF. The sequence in DNA is TGTGCCCCGTGTTGGGGGCGTGGCTACGAGCAGTACTTC.